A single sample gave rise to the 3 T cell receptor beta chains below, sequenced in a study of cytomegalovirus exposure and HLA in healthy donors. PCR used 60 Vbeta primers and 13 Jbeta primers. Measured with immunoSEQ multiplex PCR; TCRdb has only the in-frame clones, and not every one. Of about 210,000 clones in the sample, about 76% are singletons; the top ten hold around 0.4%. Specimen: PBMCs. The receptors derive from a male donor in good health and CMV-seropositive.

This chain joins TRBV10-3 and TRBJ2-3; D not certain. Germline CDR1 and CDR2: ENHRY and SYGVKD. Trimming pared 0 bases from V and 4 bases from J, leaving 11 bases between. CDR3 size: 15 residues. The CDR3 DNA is TGTGCCATCAGTGAGTCGGTCTTCGGAGCAGATACGCAGTATTTT. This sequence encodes CAISESVFGADTQYF.

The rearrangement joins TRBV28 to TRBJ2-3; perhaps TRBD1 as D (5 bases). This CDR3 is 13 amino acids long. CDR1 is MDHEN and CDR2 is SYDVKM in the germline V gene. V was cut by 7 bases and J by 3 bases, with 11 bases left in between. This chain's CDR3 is CASNQGGTDTQYF. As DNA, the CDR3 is TGTGCCAGCAACCAGGGTGGGACAGATACGCAGTATTTT. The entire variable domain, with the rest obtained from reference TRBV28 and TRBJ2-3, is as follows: DVKVTQSSRYLVKRTGEKVFLECVQDMDHENMFWYRQDPGLGLRLIYFSYDVKMKEKGDIPEGYSVSREKKERFSLILESASTNQTSMYLCASNQGGTDTQYFGPGTRLTVL.

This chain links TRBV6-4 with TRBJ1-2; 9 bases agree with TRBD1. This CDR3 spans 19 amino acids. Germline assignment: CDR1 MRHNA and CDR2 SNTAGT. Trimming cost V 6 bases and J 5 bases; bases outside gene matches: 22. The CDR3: CASSHLAGGLTGGDYGYTF. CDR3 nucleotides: TGTGCCAGCAGCCACCTCGCGGGGGGATTGACAGGGGGAGATTATGGCTACACCTTC.